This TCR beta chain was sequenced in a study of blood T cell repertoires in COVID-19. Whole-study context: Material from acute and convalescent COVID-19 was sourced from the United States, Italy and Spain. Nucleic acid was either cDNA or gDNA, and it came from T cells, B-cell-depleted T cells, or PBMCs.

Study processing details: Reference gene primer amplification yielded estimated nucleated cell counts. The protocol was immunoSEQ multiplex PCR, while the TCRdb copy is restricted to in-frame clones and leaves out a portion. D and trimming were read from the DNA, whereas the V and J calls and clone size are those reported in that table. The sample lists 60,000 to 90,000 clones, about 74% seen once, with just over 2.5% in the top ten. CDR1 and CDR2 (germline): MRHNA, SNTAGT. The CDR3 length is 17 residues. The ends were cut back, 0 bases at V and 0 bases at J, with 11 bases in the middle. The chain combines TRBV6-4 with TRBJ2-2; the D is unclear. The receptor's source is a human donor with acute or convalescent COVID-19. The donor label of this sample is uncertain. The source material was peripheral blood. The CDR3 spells CASSDSAQFANTGELFF. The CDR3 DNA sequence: TGTGCCAGCAGTGACTCGGCCCAGTTCGCGAACACCGGGGAGCTGTTTTTT.